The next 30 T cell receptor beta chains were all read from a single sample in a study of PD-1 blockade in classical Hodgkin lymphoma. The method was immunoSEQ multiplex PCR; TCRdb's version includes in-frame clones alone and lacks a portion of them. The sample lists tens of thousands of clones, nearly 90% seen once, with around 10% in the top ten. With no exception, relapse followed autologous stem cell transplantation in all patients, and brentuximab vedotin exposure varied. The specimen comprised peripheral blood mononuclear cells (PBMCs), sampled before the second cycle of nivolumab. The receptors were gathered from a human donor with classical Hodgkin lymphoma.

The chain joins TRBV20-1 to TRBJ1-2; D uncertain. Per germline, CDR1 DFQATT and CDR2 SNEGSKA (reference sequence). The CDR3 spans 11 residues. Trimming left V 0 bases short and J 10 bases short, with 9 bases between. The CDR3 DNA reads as TGCAGTGCTAGAGAACAGTATAACTACACCTTC. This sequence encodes CSAREQYNYTF.

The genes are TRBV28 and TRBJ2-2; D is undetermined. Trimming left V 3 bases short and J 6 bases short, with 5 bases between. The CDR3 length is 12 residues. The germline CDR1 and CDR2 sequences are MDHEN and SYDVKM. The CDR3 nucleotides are TGTGCCAGCAGTTTCCTGCCCGGGGAGCTGTTTTTT. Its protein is CASSFLPGELFF. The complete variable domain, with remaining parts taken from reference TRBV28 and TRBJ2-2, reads DVKVTQSSRYLVKRTGEKVFLECVQDMDHENMFWYRQDPGLGLRLIYFSYDVKMKEKGDIPEGYSVSREKKERFSLILESASTNQTSMYLCASSFLPGELFFGEGSRLTVL.

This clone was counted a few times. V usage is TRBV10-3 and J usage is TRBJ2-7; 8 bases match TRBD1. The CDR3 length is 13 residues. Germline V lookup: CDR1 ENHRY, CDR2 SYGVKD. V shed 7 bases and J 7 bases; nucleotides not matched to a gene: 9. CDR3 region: CAIISGTGGEQYF. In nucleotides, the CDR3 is TGTGCCATCATCTCCGGGACAGGAGGGGAGCAGTACTTC.

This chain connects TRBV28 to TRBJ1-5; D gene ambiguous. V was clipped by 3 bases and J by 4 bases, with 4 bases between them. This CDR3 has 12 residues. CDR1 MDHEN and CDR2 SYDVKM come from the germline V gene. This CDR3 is CASSFENQPQHF. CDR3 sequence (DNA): TGTGCCAGCAGTTTTGAAAATCAGCCCCAGCATTTT.

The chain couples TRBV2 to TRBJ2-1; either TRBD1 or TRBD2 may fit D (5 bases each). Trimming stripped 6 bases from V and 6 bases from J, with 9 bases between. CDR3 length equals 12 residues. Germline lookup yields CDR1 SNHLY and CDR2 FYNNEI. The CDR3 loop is CASSLGTNEQFF. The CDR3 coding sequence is TGTGCCAGCAGCCTCGGGACCAATGAGCAGTTCTTC.

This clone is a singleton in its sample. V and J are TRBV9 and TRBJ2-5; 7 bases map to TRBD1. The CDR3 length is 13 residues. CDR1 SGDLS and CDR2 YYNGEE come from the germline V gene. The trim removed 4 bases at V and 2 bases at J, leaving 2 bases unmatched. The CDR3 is CASSQQGQETQYF. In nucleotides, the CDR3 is TGTGCCAGCAGCCAACAGGGGCAAGAGACCCAGTACTTC.

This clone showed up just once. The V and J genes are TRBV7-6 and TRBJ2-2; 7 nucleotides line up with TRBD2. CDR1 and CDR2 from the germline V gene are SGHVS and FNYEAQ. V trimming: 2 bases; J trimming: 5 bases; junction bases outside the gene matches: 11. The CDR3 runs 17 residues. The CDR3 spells CASSLTASGTITGELFF. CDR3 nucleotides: TGTGCCAGCAGCTTAACGGCTAGCGGTACTATTACCGGGGAGCTGTTTTTT.

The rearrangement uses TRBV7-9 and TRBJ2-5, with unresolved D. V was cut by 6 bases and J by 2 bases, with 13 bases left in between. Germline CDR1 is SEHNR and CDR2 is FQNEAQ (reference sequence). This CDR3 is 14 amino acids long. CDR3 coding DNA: TGTGCCAGCAGGCTCTCTGCCAGTCAAGAGACCCAGTACTTC. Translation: CASRLSASQETQYF.

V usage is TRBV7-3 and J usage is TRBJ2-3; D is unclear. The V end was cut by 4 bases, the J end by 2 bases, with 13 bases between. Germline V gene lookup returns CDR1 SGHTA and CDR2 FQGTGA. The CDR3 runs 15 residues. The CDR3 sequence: CASSSPGGHTDTQYF. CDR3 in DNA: TGTGCCAGCAGCTCCCCGGGCGGCCACACAGATACGCAGTATTTT. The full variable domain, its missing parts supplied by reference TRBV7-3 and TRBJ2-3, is GAGVSQTPSNKVTEKGKYVELRCDPISGHTALYWYRQSLGQGPEFLIYFQGTGAADDSGLPNDRFFAVRPEGSVSTLKIQRTERGDSAVYLCASSSPGGHTDTQYFGPGTRLTVL.

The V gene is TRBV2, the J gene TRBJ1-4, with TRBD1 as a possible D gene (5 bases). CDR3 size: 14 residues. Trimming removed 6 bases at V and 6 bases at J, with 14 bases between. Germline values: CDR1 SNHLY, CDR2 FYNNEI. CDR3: CASRQGIAYEKLFF. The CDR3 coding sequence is TGTGCCAGCAGGCAGGGTATCGCTTATGAAAAACTGTTTTTT.

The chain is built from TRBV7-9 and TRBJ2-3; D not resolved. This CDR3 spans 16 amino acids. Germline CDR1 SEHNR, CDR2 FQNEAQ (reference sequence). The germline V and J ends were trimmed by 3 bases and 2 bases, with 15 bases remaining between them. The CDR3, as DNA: TGTGCCAGCAGCTTCCTGGGCGCTCTACCCACAGATACGCAGTATTTT. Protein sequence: CASSFLGALPTDTQYF.

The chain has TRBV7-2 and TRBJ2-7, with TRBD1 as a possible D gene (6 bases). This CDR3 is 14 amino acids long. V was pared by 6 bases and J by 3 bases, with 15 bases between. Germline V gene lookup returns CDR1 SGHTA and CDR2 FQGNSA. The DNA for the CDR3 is TGTGCCAGCAGTCCTCCAGGACAGAGCTACGAGCAGTACTTC. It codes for CASSPPGQSYEQYF.

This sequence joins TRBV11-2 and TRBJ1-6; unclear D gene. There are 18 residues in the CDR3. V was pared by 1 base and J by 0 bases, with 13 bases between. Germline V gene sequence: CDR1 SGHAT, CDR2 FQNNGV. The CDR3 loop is CASSLGGGASSYNSPLHF. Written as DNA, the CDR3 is TGTGCCAGCAGCTTAGGGGGAGGAGCAAGCTCCTATAATTCACCCCTCCACTTT.

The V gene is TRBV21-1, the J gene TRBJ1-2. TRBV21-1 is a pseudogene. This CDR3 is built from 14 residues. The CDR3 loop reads CASSRSGRSTGYTF. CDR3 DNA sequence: TGTGCCAGCAGCAGATCGGGCAGGTCGACCGGCTACACCTTC.

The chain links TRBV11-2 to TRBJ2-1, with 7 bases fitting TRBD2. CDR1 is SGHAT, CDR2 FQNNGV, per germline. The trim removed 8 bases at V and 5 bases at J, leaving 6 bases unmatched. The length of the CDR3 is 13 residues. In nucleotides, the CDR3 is TGTGCCAGCCGCCGCGGGGGAAACAATGAGCAGTTCTTC. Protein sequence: CASRRGGNNEQFF.

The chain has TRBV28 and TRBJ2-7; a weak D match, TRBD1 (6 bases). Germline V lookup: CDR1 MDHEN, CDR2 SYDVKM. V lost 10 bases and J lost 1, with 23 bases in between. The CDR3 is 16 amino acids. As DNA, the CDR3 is TGTGCCACCTCCGGGACATTTTTAACGGGTTCCTACGAGCAGTACTTC. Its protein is CATSGTFLTGSYEQYF.

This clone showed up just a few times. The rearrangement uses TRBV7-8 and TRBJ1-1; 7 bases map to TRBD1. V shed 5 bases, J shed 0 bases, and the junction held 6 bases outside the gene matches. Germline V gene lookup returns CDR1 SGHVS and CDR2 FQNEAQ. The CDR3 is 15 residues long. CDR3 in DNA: TGTGCCAGCAGCCAGATGGGACAGATGAACACTGAAGCTTTCTTT. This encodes CASSQMGQMNTEAFF. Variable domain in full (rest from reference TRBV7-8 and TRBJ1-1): GAGVSQSPRYKVAKRGQDVALRCDPISGHVSLFWYQQALGQGPEFLTYFQNEAQLDKSGLPSDRFFAERPEGSVSTLKIQRTQQEDSAVYLCASSQMGQMNTEAFFGQGTRLTVV.

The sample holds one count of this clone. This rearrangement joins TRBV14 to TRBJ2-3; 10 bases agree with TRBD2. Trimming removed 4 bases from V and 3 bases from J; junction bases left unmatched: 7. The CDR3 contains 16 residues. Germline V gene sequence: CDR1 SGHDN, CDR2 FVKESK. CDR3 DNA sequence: TGTGCCAGCAGCCCCATAGCGGGAGGAGGTACAGATACGCAGTATTTT. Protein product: CASSPIAGGGTDTQYF. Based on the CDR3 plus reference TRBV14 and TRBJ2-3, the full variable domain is EAGVTQFPSHSVIEKGQTVTLRCDPISGHDNLYWYRRVMGKEIKFLLHFVKESKQDESGMPNNRFLAERTGGTYSTLKVQPAELEDSGVYFCASSPIAGGGTDTQYFGPGTRLTVL.

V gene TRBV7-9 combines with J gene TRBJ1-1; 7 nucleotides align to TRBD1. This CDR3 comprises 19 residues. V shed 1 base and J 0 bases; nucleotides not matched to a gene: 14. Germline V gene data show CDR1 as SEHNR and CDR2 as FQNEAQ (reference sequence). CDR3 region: CASSLGQRQGRDMNTEAFF. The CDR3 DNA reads TGTGCCAGCAGCTTAGGGCAAAGACAGGGCCGGGACATGAACACTGAAGCTTTCTTT. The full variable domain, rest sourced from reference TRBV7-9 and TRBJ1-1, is DTGVSQNPRHKITKRGQNVTFRCDPISEHNRLYWYRQTLGQGPEFLTYFQNEAQLEKSRLLSDRFSAERPKGSFSTLEIQRTEQGDSAMYLCASSLGQRQGRDMNTEAFFGQGTRLTVV.

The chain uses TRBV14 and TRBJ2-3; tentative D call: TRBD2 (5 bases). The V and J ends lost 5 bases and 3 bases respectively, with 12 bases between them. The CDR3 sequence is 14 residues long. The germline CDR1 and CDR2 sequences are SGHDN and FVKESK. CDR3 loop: CASSVLGGTDTQYF. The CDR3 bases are TGTGCCAGCAGCGTACTAGGAGGAACAGATACGCAGTATTTT.

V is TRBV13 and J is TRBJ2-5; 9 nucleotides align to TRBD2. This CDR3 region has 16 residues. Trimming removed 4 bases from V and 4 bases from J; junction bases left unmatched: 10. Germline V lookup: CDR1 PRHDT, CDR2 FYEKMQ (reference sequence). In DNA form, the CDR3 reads TGTGCCAGCAGCTCCGGTGGGCTAGCGGGGCTAGAGACCCAGTACTTC. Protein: CASSSGGLAGLETQYF. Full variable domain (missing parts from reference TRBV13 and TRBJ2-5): AAGVIQSPRHLIKEKRETATLKCYPIPRHDTVYWYQQGPGQDPQFLISFYEKMQSDKGSIPDRFSAQQFSDYHSELNMSSLELGDSALYFCASSSGGLAGLETQYFGPGTRLLVL.

CDR3 DNA sequence: TGTGCCAGCAGCGTAGGGCAGGGAGGGGGAAACTATGGCTACACCTTC. It yields the protein CASSVGQGGGNYGYTF. V and J are TRBV9 and TRBJ1-2; possibly TRBD1 for D (6 bases). CDR3 length equals 16 residues. Germline loops: CDR1 SGDLS, CDR2 YYNGEE. Trimming left V 0 bases short and J 2 bases short, with 14 bases between.

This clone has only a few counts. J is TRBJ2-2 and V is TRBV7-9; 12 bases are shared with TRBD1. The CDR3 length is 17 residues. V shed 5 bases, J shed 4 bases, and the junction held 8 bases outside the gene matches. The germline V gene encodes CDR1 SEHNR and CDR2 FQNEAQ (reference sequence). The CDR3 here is CASSQTGTGGITGELFF. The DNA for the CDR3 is TGTGCCAGCAGCCAGACCGGGACAGGGGGCATCACCGGGGAGCTGTTTTTT.

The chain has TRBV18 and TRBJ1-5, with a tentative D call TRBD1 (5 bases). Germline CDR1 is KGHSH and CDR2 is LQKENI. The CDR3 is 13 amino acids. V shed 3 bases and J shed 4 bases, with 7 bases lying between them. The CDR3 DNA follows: TGTGCCAGCTCACCCCAGGGAAATCAGCCCCAGCATTTT. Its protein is CASSPQGNQPQHF.

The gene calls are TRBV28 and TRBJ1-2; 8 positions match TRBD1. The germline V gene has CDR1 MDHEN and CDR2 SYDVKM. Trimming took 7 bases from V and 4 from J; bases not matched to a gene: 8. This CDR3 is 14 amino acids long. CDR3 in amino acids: CASNDLRGLYGYTF. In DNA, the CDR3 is TGTGCCAGCAACGATCTCAGGGGGCTCTATGGCTACACCTTC.

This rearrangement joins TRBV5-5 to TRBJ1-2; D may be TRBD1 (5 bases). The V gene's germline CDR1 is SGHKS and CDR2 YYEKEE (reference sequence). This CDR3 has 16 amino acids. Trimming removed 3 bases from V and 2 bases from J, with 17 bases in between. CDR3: CASSSVPGPMNYGYTF. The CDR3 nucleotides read TGTGCCAGCAGCTCCGTCCCAGGGCCCATGAACTATGGCTACACCTTC.

CDR3 in amino acids: CASSLTERPETQYF. Here the CDR3 DNA reads TGCGCCAGCAGCTTGACGGAACGACCGGAGACCCAGTACTTC. This chain connects TRBV5-1 to TRBJ2-5; no definite D call. Looked up from germline, CDR1 is SGHRS and CDR2 is YFSETQ. Trimming shortened V by 1 base and J by 5 bases, and 12 bases separated the two germline ends. The CDR3 spans 14 residues.

CDR3 coding DNA: TGTGCCAGCAGGGGACAGAATCAGCCCCAGCATTTT. Its translation: CASRGQNQPQHF. The chain uses TRBV6-1 and TRBJ1-5, with 7 bases lining up with TRBD1. The germline gives CDR1 MNHNS, CDR2 SASEGT. CDR3 length: 12 amino acids. Unmatched junction bases numbered 0, after V lost 6 bases and J lost 4 bases.

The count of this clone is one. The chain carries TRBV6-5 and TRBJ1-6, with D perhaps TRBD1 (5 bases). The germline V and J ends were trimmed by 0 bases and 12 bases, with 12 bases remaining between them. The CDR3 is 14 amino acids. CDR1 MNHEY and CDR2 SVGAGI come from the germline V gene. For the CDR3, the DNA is TGTGCCAGCAGTTACTCATTGGGGCGCGGACCCCTCCACTTT. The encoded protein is CASSYSLGRGPLHF.

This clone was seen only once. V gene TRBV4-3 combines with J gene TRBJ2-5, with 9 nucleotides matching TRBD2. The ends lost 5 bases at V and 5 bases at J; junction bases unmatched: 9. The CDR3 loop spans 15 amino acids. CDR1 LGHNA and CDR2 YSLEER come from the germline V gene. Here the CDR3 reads CASSSHWTSDETQYF. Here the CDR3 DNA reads TGCGCCAGCAGCTCACACTGGACTAGCGACGAGACCCAGTACTTC.